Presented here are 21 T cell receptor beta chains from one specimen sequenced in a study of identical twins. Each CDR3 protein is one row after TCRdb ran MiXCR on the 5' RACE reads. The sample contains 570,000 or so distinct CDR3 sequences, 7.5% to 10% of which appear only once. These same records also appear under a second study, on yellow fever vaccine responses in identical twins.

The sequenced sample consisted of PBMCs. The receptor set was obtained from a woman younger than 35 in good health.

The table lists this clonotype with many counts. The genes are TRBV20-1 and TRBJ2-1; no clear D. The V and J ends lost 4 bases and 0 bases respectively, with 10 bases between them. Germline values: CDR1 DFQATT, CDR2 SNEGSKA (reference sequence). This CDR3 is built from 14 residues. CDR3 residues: CSAIGPSSYNEQFF. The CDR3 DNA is TGCAGTGCTATTGGACCGAGCTCCTACAATGAGCAGTTCTTC.

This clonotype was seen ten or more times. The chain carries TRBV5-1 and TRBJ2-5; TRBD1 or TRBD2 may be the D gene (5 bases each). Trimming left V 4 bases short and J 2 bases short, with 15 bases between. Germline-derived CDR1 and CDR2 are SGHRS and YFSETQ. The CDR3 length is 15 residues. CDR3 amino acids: CASSPGPGRQETQYF. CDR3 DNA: TGCGCCAGCAGCCCGGGGCCGGGACGGCAAGAGACCCAGTACTTC.

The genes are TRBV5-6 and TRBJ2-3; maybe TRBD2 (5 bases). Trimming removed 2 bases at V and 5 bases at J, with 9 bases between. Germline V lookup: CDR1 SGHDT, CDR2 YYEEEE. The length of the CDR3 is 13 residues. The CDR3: CASSFARVDTQYF. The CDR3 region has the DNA TGTGCCAGCAGCTTTGCGAGGGTAGATACGCAGTATTTT.

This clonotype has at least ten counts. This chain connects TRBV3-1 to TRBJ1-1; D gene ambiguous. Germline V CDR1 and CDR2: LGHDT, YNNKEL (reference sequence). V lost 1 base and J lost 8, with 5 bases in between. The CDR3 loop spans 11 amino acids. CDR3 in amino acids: CASSQGKEAFF. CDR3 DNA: TGTGCCAGCAGCCAAGGGAAGGAAGCTTTCTTT.

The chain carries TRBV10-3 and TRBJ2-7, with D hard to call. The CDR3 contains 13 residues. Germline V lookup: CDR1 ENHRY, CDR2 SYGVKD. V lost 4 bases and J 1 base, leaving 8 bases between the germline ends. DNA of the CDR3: TGTGCCATCAGTGGGGCAAATTCCTACGAGCAGTACTTC. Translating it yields CAISGANSYEQYF.

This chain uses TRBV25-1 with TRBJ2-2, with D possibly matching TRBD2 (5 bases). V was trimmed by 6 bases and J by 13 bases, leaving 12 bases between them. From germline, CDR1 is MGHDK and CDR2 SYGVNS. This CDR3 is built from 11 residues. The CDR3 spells CASSGVGVLFF. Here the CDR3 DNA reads TGTGCCAGCAGCGGGGTCGGTGTGCTGTTTTTT.

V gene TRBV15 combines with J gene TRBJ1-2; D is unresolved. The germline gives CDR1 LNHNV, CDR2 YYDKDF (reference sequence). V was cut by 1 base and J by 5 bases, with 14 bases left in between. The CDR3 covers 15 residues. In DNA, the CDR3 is TGTGCCACCAGCAGAGGGGTAGAACCCCCGTATGGCTACACCTTC. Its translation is CATSRGVEPPYGYTF.

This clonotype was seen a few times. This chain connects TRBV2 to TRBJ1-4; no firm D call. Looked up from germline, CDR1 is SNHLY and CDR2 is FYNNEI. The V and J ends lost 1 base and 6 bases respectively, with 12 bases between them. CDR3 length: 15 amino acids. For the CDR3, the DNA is TGTGCCAGCAGTGAAGAGAGGGCCCCAGATGAAAAACTGTTTTTT. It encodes CASSEERAPDEKLFF.

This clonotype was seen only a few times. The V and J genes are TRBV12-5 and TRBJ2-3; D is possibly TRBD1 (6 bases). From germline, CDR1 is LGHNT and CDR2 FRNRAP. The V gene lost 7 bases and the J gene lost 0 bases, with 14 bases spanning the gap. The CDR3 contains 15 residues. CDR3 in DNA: TGTGCTAGTGCCCTTGGCAGGGGTAGCACAGATACGCAGTATTTT. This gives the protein CASALGRGSTDTQYF. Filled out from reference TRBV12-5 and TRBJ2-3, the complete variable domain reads DARVTQTPRHKVTEMGQEVTMRCQPILGHNTVFWYRQTMMQGLELLAYFRNRAPLDDSGMPKDRFSAEMPDATLATLKIQPSEPRDSAVYFCASALGRGSTDTQYFGPGTRLTVL.

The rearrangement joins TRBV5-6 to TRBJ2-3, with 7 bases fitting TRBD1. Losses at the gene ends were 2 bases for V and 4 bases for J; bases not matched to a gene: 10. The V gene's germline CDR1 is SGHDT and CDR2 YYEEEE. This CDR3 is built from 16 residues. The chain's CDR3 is CASSLEGGDLSDTQYF. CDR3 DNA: TGTGCCAGCAGCTTAGAAGGGGGCGACCTCTCAGATACGCAGTATTTT. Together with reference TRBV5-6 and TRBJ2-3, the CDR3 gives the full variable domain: DAGVTQSPTHLIKTRGQQVTLRCSPKSGHDTVSWYQQALGQGPQFIFQYYEEEERQRGNFPDRFSGHQFPNYSSELNVNALLLGDSALYLCASSLEGGDLSDTQYFGPGTRLTVL.

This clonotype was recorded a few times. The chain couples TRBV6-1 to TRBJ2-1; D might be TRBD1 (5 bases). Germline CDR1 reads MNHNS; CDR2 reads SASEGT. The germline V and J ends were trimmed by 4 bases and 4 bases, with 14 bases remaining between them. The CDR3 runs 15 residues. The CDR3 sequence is CASSAPPTVYNEQFF. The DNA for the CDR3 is TGTGCCAGCAGTGCACCGCCGACAGTATACAATGAGCAGTTCTTC.

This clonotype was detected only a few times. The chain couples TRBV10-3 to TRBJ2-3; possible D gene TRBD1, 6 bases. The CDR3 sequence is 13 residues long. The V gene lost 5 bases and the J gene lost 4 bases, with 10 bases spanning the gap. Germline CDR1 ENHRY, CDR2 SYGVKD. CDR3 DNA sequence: TGTGCCATCAGTACAAGGACAGCAGATACGCAGTATTTT. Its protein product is CAISTRTADTQYF.

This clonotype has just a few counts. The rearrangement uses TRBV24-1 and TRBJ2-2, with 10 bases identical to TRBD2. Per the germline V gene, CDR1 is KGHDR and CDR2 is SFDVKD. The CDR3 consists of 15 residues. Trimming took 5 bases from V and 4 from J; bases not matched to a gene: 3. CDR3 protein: CATSALAGSTGELFF. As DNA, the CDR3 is TGTGCCACCAGTGCACTAGCGGGAAGCACCGGGGAGCTGTTTTTT.

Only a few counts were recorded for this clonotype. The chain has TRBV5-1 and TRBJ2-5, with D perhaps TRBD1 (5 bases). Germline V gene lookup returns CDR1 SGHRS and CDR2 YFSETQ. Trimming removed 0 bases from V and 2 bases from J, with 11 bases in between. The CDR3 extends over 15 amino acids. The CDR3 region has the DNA TGCGCCAGCAGCTTGGATGGGGCCACTCAAGAGACCCAGTACTTC. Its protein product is CASSLDGATQETQYF.

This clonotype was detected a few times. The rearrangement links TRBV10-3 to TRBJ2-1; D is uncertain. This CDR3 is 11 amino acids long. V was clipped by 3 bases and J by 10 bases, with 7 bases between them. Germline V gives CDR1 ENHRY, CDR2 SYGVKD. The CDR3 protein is CAISDLSEQFF. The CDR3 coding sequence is TGTGCCATCAGTGATCTGTCAGAGCAGTTCTTC.

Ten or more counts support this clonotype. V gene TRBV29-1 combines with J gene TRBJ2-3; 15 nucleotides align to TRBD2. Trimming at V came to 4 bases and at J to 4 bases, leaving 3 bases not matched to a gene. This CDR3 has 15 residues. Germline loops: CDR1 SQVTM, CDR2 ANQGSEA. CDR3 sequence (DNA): TGCAGCGTTGGGACTAGCGGGAGGGCCCCAGATACGCAGTATTTT. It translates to CSVGTSGRAPDTQYF.

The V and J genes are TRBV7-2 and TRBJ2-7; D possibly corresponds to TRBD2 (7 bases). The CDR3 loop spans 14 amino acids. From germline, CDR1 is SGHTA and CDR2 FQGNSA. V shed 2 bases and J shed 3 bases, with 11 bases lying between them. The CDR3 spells CASSLWRGHYEQYF. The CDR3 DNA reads TGTGCCAGCAGCTTATGGCGGGGGCACTACGAGCAGTACTTC.

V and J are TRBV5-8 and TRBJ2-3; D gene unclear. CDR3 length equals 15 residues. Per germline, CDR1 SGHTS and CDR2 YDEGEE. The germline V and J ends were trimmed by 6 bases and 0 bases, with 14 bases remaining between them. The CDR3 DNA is TGTGCCAGCAACACCGATTGGGGTAGCACAGATACGCAGTATTTT. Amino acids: CASNTDWGSTDTQYF.

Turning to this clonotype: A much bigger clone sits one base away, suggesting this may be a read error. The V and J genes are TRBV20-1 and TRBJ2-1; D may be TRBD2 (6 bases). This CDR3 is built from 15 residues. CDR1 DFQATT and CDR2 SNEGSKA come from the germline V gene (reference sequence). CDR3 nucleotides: TGCAGTGCTTCCCAGGAGGGACTTTTTTACAATGTGCAGTTCTTC. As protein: CSASQEGLFYNVQFF.

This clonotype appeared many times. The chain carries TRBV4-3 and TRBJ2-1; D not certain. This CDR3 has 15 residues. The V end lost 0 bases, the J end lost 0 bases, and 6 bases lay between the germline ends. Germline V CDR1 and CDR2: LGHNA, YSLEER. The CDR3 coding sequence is TGCGCCAGCAGCCAAGAAGAAGGCTCCTACAATGAGCAGTTCTTC. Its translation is CASSQEEGSYNEQFF.

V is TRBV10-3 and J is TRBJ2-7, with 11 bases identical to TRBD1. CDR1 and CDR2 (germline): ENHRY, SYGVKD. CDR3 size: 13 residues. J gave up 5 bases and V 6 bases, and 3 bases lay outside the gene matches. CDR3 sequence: CAIRGTGGHEQYF. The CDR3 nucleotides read TGTGCCATCAGGGGGACAGGGGGGCACGAGCAGTACTTC.